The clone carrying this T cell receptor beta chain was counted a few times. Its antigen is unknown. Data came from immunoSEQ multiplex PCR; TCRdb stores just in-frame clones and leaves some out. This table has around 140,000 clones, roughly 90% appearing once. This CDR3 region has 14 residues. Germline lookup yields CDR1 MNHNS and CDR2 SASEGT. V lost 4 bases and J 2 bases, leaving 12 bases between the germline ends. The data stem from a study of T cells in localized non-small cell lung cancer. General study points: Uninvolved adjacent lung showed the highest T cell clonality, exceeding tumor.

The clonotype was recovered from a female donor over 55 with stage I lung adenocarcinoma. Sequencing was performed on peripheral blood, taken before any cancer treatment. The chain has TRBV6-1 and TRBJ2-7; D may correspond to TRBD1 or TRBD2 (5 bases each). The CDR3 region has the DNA TGTGCCAGCAGTGCCCGGGACCAGCCCTACGAGCAGTACTTC. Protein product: CASSARDQPYEQYF.